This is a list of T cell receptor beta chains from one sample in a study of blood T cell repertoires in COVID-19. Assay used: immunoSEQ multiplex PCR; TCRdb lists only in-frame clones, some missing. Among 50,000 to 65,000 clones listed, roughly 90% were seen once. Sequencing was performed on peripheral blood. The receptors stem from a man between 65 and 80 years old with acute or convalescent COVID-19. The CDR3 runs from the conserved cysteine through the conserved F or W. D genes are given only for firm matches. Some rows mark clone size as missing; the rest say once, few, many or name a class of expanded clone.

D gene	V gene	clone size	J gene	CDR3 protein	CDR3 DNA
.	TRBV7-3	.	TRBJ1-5	CASSPGGRSNQPQHF	TGTGCCAGCAGCCCCGGGGGGCGCAGCAATCAGCCCCAGCATTTT
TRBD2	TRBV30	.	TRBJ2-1	CAWTPGGNEQFF	TGTGCCTGGACGCCGGGGGGCAATGAGCAGTTCTTC
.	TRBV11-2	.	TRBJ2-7	CASSAYEQYF	TGTGCCAGCAGCGCGTACGAGCAGTACTTC
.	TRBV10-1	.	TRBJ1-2	CAIGRRGLIPLDYDYTF	TGCGCCATAGGGCGGCGTGGGTTAATTCCGCTAGACTATGACTACACCTTC
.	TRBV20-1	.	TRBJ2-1	CSASWGDEQFF	TGCAGTGCTAGTTGGGGAGATGAGCAGTTCTTC
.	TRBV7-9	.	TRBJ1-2	CASSPPQISNYGYTF	TGTGCCAGCAGCCCACCTCAGATATCGAACTATGGCTACACCTTC
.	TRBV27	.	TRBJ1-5	CASSLSRGVQPQHF	TGTGCCAGCAGTTTATCGCGGGGGGTTCAGCCCCAGCATTTT
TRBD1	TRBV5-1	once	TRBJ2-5	CASSTSQGQETQYF	TGCGCCAGCAGCACCTCACAGGGGCAAGAGACCCAGTACTTC
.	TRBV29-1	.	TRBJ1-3	CSVAAYSGNTIYF	TGCAGCGTTGCCGCGTACTCTGGAAACACCATATATTTT
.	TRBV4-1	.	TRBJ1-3	CASRGTGSGNTIYF	TGCGCCAGCCGGGGGACCGGCTCTGGAAACACCATATATTTT
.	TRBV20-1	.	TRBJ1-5	CSASRQGNQPQHF	TGCAGTGCTAGTAGGCAGGGCAATCAGCCCCAGCATTTT
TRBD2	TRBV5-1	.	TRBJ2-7	CASSRGLADEQYF	TGCGCCAGCAGCAGGGGACTAGCGGACGAGCAGTACTTC
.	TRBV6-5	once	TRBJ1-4	CASSPGTFNEKLFF	TGTGCCAGCAGCCCGGGGACTTTCAATGAAAAACTGTTTTTT
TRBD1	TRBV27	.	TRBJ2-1	CATRGGTGVPDEQFF	TGTGCCACCCGGGGAGGGACAGGGGTGCCCGATGAGCAGTTCTTC
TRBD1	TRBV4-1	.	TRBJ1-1	CASSHGTDLNTEAFF	TGCGCCAGCAGCCATGGGACAGATCTGAACACTGAAGCTTTCTTT
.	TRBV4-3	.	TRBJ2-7	CASSQDPVSYEQYF	TGCGCCAGCAGCCAAGATCCAGTCTCCTACGAGCAGTACTTC
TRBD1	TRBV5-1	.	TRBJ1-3	CASSLRTGNSGNTIYF	TGCGCCAGCAGCTTAAGGACAGGCAACTCTGGAAACACCATATATTTT
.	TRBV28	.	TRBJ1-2	CASSSHGGGRGDYGYTF	TGTGCCAGCAGTTCCCATGGCGGGGGGCGAGGAGACTATGGCTACACCTTC
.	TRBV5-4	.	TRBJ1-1	CASSTEAFTEAFF	TGTGCCAGCAGCACGGAGGCCTTCACTGAAGCTTTCTTT
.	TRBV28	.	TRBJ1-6	CASTLLLGSNSPLHF	TGTGCCAGCACCCTACTCTTGGGCTCCAATTCACCCCTCCACTTT
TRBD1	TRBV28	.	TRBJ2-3	CASSLRTGGTDTQYF	TGTGCCAGCAGCCTAAGGACAGGGGGCACAGATACGCAGTATTTT
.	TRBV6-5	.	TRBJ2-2	CASSLRQTNTGELFF	TGTGCCAGCAGTTTGCGACAGACGAACACCGGGGAGCTGTTTTTT
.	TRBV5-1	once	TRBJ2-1	CASSLDSRYNEQFF	TGCGCCAGCAGCTTGGACAGCAGATACAATGAGCAGTTCTTC
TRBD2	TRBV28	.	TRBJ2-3	CASEAGAKTSTDTQYF	TGTGCCAGCGAGGCGGGAGCTAAGACTAGCACAGATACGCAGTATTTT
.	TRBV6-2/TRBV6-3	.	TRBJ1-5	CASSPGNRVQPQHF	TGTGCCAGCAGCCCCGGGAACCGCGTTCAGCCCCAGCATTTT
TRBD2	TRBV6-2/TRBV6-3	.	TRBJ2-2	CASSSTSVLGSGELFF	TGTGCCAGCAGTTCGACTAGCGTCCTTGGTAGCGGGGAGCTGTTTTTT
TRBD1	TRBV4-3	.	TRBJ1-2	CASSQGQGAFFYGYTF	TGCGCCAGCAGCCAGGGACAGGGGGCCTTTTTCTATGGCTACACCTTC
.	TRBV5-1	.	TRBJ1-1	CASSLDGANTEAFF	TGCGCCAGCAGCTTGGATGGGGCTAACACTGAAGCTTTCTTT
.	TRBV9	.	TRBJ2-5	CASSVDGGTETQYF	TGTGCCAGCAGCGTAGATGGGGGGACGGAGACCCAGTACTTC
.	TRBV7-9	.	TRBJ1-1	CASSLAGVADTEAFF	TGTGCCAGCAGCTTAGCTGGGGTAGCGGACACTGAAGCTTTCTTT
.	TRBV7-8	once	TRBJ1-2	CASSLDGSGPYGYTF	TGTGCCAGCAGCTTAGATGGGAGCGGACCATATGGCTACACCTTC
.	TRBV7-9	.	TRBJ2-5	CASSLFLGAEETQYF	TGTGCCAGCAGCTTATTCCTAGGGGCAGAAGAGACCCAGTACTTC
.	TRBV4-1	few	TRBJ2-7	CASSQVNSYEQYF	TGCGCCAGCAGCCAAGTGAACAGCTACGAGCAGTACTTC
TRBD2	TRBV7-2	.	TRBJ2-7	CASRSGTRVDEQYF	TGTGCCAGCAGGTCCGGGACTAGAGTCGACGAGCAGTACTTC
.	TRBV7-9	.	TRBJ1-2	CASSSQALLRGYTF	TGTGCCAGCAGCTCACAGGCCCTCTTGAGAGGCTACACCTTC